The clone carrying this T cell receptor beta chain was seen a single time. What it recognizes is unknown. The sample comes from a study of OX40 agonist ivuxolimab in advanced cancers. For the study at large: Patients were treated with intravenous ivuxolimab, dosed at 0.01 to 10 mg/kg and infused every 2 weeks. One hepatocellular carcinoma and a couple of cutaneous melanoma patients partially responded.

Method: immunoSEQ multiplex PCR; TCRdb's copy keeps in-frame clones and lacks some. The repertoire has tens of thousands of clones, roughly 80% of them found once; the top ten carry 4% to 4.5%. Points from the study as a whole: The average count of expanded clones was higher among CD8+ T cells than among CD4+.

V was shortened by 3 bases and J by 8 bases, with 10 bases between the two germline ends. CDR1 and CDR2 (germline): MNHEY, SMNVEV (reference sequence). This CDR3 spans 13 amino acids. The study sampled blood at baseline, cycle 4 day 1, and cycle 7 day 1. This specimen consisted of CD4+ or CD8+ T cells sorted from blood, obtained in a trial of the OX40 agonist ivuxolimab. The chain is built from TRBV27 and TRBJ1-4; D call uncertain. This TCR was recovered from an adult with an advanced solid tumor such as melanoma, head and neck, liver or kidney cancer. The chain's CDR3 is CASSFRGREKLFF. The CDR3 nucleotides are TGTGCCAGCAGTTTCCGGGGTAGGGAAAAACTGTTTTTT.